This entry lists 32 T cell receptor beta chains sequenced from one sample in a study of blood T cell repertoires in COVID-19. Data came from immunoSEQ multiplex PCR; TCRdb stores just in-frame clones and leaves some out. The table lists roughly 82,000 clones, 90% of them singletons. What was sequenced was peripheral blood. The receptors stem from a woman in her forties or fifties in a cohort sampled during active COVID-19.

This chain links TRBV11-3 with TRBJ2-3; 7 bases line up with TRBD1. V shed 1 base, J shed 1 base, and the junction held 2 bases outside the gene matches. The CDR3 has 15 residues. Germline V gives CDR1 SGHNT, CDR2 YENEEA. The chain's CDR3 is CASSLATGGTDTQYF. CDR3 bases: TGTGCCAGCAGCTTAGCCACAGGGGGCACAGATACGCAGTATTTT.

The CDR3 sequence is CASSLGGTSGSDNEQFF. Written as DNA, the CDR3 is TGTGCCAGCAGCCTCGGTGGGACTAGCGGGAGCGACAATGAGCAGTTCTTC. The chain employs TRBV3-1 (or the pseudogene TRBV3-2) and TRBJ2-1, with TRBD2 matching 14 bases. Per the germline V gene, CDR1 is LGHDT and CDR2 is YNNKEL (reference sequence). V trimming: 4 bases; J trimming: 5 bases; junction bases outside the gene matches: 7. This CDR3 comprises 17 residues.

The rearrangement joins TRBV7-3 to TRBJ2-1; possible D gene TRBD2, 7 bases. V dropped 1 base and J dropped 0 bases, with 19 bases sitting between them. The CDR3 contains 19 residues. Germline CDR1 and CDR2: SGHTA and FQGTGA. The CDR3 bases are TGTGCCAGCAGCTTAAGGGGGCCTAGCGGATTGAGCTCCTACAATGAGCAGTTCTTC. Protein product: CASSLRGPSGLSSYNEQFF.

V gene TRBV3-1 (or the pseudogene TRBV3-2) combines with J gene TRBJ1-6, with a possible D match to TRBD1 (6 bases). CDR3 length equals 13 residues. V was cut by 3 bases and J by 10 bases, with 10 bases left in between. The germline CDR1 and CDR2 sequences are LGHDT and YNNKEL (reference sequence). CDR3 amino acids: CASSQGAPSPLHF. CDR3 nucleotide sequence: TGTGCCAGCAGCCAGGGGGCGCCGTCACCCCTCCACTTT.

This rearrangement joins TRBV11-2 to TRBJ2-3; no firm D call. Germline CDR1 reads SGHAT; CDR2 reads FQNNGV. Trimming left V 5 bases short and J 0 bases short, with 21 bases between. CDR3 length: 18 residues. The CDR3 sequence is CASSPPLIVALSTDTQYF. As DNA, the CDR3 is TGTGCCAGCAGCCCCCCACTTATTGTAGCCCTAAGCACAGATACGCAGTATTTT.

The chain couples TRBV19 to TRBJ1-5, with D possibly matching TRBD1 (5 bases). Germline V lookup: CDR1 LNHDA, CDR2 SQIVND (reference sequence). The V and J ends lost 1 base and 5 bases respectively, with 6 bases between them. CDR3 length: 13 residues. The CDR3 sequence is CASSIGGYQPQHF. For the CDR3, the DNA is TGTGCCAGTAGTATAGGGGGCTATCAGCCCCAGCATTTT. The full variable domain, rest sourced from reference TRBV19 and TRBJ1-5, is DGGITQSPKYLFRKEGQNVTLSCEQNLNHDAMYWYRQDPGQGLRLIYYSQIVNDFQKGDIAEGYSVSREKKESFPLTVTSAQKNPTAFYLCASSIGGYQPQHFGDGTRLSIL.

CDR3 residues: CASSINSPSEKLFF. The CDR3 DNA is TGTGCCAGTAGTATTAATTCCCCGTCGGAAAAACTGTTTTTT. J is TRBJ1-4 and V is TRBV19; D not certain. There are 14 residues in the CDR3. The ends were cut back, 3 bases at V and 8 bases at J, with 13 bases in the middle. The germline V gene has CDR1 LNHDA and CDR2 SQIVND (reference sequence).

This chain joins TRBV4-1 and TRBJ2-7, with TRBD2 matching over 10 bases. The J segment lost 3 bases and the V segment lost 4 bases, leaving 6 bases of the junction unmatched. Germline V gives CDR1 MGHRA, CDR2 YSYEKL. CDR3 length equals 15 residues. CDR3 residues: CASSPRASGSYEQYF. CDR3 bases: TGCGCCAGCAGCCCGAGGGCTAGCGGGAGCTACGAGCAGTACTTC.

This clone was counted a few times. The chain joins TRBV6-5 to TRBJ2-1; a weak D match, TRBD1 (6 bases). The V end was cut by 2 bases, the J end by 7 bases, with 12 bases between. The length of the CDR3 is 14 residues. CDR1 is MNHEY, CDR2 SVGAGI, per germline. The CDR3: CASSYGTSGNEQFF. The CDR3 region has the DNA TGTGCCAGCAGTTACGGGACATCAGGGAATGAGCAGTTCTTC.

The chain recombines TRBV28 with TRBJ2-4; TRBD2 aligns across 7 bases. Germline assignment: CDR1 MDHEN and CDR2 SYDVKM. V shed 6 bases and J 0 bases; nucleotides not matched to a gene: 20. This CDR3 has 20 residues. The CDR3 here is CASSTPNPSGVRLAKNIQYF. In DNA form, the CDR3 reads TGTGCCAGCAGCACCCCTAATCCGAGCGGGGTTCGCTTAGCCAAAAACATTCAGTACTTC.

V is TRBV7-9 and J is TRBJ1-3, with 9 bases identical to TRBD1. The germline gives CDR1 SEHNR, CDR2 FQNEAQ (reference sequence). This CDR3 contains 14 residues. V lost 5 bases to trimming and J lost 8 bases; unmatched junction nucleotides: 7. The CDR3 reads CASSPPGQGYTIYF. The DNA of the CDR3 is TGTGCCAGCAGCCCTCCGGGACAGGGATACACCATATATTTT.

This chain connects TRBV5-1 to TRBJ2-2; D remains unclear. Trimming removed 0 bases at V and 4 bases at J, with 13 bases between. Germline loops: CDR1 SGHRS, CDR2 YFSETQ. The length of the CDR3 is 16 residues. CDR3 in amino acids: CASSLGPMAVTGELFF. The CDR3 DNA is TGCGCCAGCAGCTTGGGACCGATGGCGGTCACCGGGGAGCTGTTTTTT.

This chain joins TRBV18 and TRBJ2-5; 8 positions agree with TRBD2. This CDR3 comprises 13 residues. Germline assignment: CDR1 KGHSH and CDR2 LQKENI. With 3 bases clipped from V and 3 bases from J, the junction kept 0 bases outside the gene matches. This CDR3 is CASSPGLEETQYF. CDR3 DNA sequence: TGTGCCAGCTCACCGGGACTAGAAGAGACCCAGTACTTC.

The CDR3 DNA follows: TGTGCCAGCAGGAGCAGGGGGCGGGTAGAAGAGACCCAGTACTTC. It yields the protein CASRSRGRVEETQYF. The gene calls are TRBV6-5 and TRBJ2-5; 8 nucleotides line up with TRBD1. The CDR3 loop spans 15 amino acids. The ends lost 6 bases at V and 3 bases at J; junction bases unmatched: 9. Germline lookup yields CDR1 MNHEY and CDR2 SVGAGI.

The chain joins TRBV11-2 to TRBJ1-1; D is uncertain. Deletions cut 5 bases from V and 5 bases from J, with 12 bases between. From germline, CDR1 is SGHAT and CDR2 FQNNGV. The CDR3 runs to 13 residues. This chain's CDR3 is CASSPQRETEAFF. For the CDR3, the DNA is TGTGCCAGCAGCCCTCAGCGGGAGACTGAAGCTTTCTTT. Full variable domain (outside the CDR3, taken from reference TRBV11-2 and TRBJ1-1): EAGVAQSPRYKIIEKRQSVAFWCNPISGHATLYWYQQILGQGPKLLIQFQNNGVVDDSQLPKDRFSAERLKGVDSTLKIQPAKLEDSAVYLCASSPQRETEAFFGQGTRLTVV.

The genes are TRBV19 and TRBJ1-2; D gene ambiguous. The CDR3 spans 14 residues. With 9 bases removed from V and 14 bases from J, the gap between germline ends came to 28 bases. The V gene's germline CDR1 is LNHDA and CDR2 SQIVND (reference sequence). DNA of the CDR3: TGTGCCAGCGCTCGGCAGGTTGTAAGTATCGGCATGACCTTC. It yields the protein CASARQVVSIGMTF. Full variable domain (rest looked up from reference TRBV19 and TRBJ1-2): DGGITQSPKYLFRKEGQNVTLSCEQNLNHDAMYWYRQDPGQGLRLIYYSQIVNDFQKGDIAEGYSVSREKKESFPLTVTSAQKNPTAFYLCASARQVVSIGMTFGSGTRLTVV.

The gene calls are TRBV30 and TRBJ2-2, with a weak D call TRBD1 (5 bases). V was pared by 3 bases and J by 7 bases, with 9 bases between. The CDR3 spans 12 residues. Germline CDR1 and CDR2: GTSNPN and SVGIG (reference sequence). In nucleotides, the CDR3 is TGTGCCTGGAGCCCAGGGTTCGGGGAGCTGTTTTTT. Translating it yields CAWSPGFGELFF. Combining the CDR3 with reference TRBV30 and TRBJ2-2 gives the whole variable domain SQTIHQWPATLVQPVGSPLSLECTVEGTSNPNLYWYRQAAGRGLQLLFYSVGIGQISSEVPQNLSASRPQDRQFILSSKKLLLSDSGFYLCAWSPGFGELFFGEGSRLTVL.

The chain couples TRBV27 to TRBJ2-1; D may be TRBD2 (6 bases). The CDR3 extends over 16 amino acids. Germline CDR1 MNHEY, CDR2 SMNVEV (reference sequence). Deletions cut 3 bases from V and 9 bases from J, with 21 bases between. The CDR3 DNA sequence: TGTGCCAGCAGTTTGTCCACCCCGGTGGCGGGGAGTGAGCAGTTCTTC. Amino acid sequence: CASSLSTPVAGSEQFF.

This clone appeared once. The chain joins TRBV28 to TRBJ1-2; D is possibly TRBD1 (5 bases). V dropped 6 bases and J dropped 5 bases, with 22 bases sitting between them. The CDR3 spans 16 residues. Germline values: CDR1 MDHEN, CDR2 SYDVKM. The CDR3 DNA follows: TGTGCCAGCAGCCGGGGGGATGACACGGACTCTTATGGCTACACCTTC. Translating it yields CASSRGDDTDSYGYTF.

V usage is TRBV25-1 and J usage is TRBJ2-2; D gene uncertain. V lost 3 bases and J lost 7, with 9 bases in between. CDR1 is MGHDK and CDR2 is SYGVNS in the germline V gene. The length of the CDR3 is 13 residues. The CDR3 bases are TGTGCCAGCAGTGATTCTTCCGTCGGGGAGCTGTTTTTT. It encodes CASSDSSVGELFF.

The chain joins TRBV4-1 to TRBJ1-1, with 7 nucleotides matching TRBD1. CDR3 length: 17 residues. Germline-derived CDR1 and CDR2 are MGHRA and YSYEKL. After removal of 4 bases from V and 0 bases from J, the junction contained 11 bases not matched to a gene. CDR3 nucleotide sequence: TGCGCCAGCAGCCTCGGGACAGCGAGCCGCATGAACACTGAAGCTTTCTTT. Its protein is CASSLGTASRMNTEAFF.

In this sample, this clone turned up a few times. The rearrangement joins TRBV10-3 to TRBJ2-3, with D tentatively TRBD2 (5 bases). Trimming pared 3 bases from V and 3 bases from J, leaving 7 bases between. The CDR3 sequence is 13 residues long. Germline CDR1 and CDR2: ENHRY and SYGVKD. In DNA form, the CDR3 reads TGTGCCATCAGTGAACTAGGGACAGATACGCAGTATTTT. Its translation: CAISELGTDTQYF.

This clone occurred a few times. The CDR3 DNA reads TGTGCCAGCAGATCCCAGGGGTCACCCCTCCACTTT. Translated: CASRSQGSPLHF. The chain links TRBV27 to TRBJ1-6, with D perhaps matching TRBD1 (6 bases). The CDR3 has 12 residues. V lost 6 bases and J 10 bases, leaving 10 bases between the germline ends. In germline, CDR1 is MNHEY, CDR2 SMNVEV (reference sequence).

V usage is TRBV9 and J usage is TRBJ2-2; D may be TRBD2 (5 bases). The germline V gene has CDR1 SGDLS and CDR2 YYNGEE. V lost 6 bases and J lost 8, with 14 bases in between. The CDR3 spans 13 residues. In nucleotides, the CDR3 is TGTGCCAGCACCCCGAGGGCCAGTGGGGAGCTGTTTTTT. It codes for CASTPRASGELFF. Variable domain in full (rest from reference TRBV9 and TRBJ2-2): DSGVTQTPKHLITATGQRVTLRCSPRSGDLSVYWYQQSLDQGLQFLIQYYNGEERAKGNILERFSAQQFPDLHSELNLSSLELGDSALYFCASTPRASGELFFGEGSRLTVL.

This clone came up once. This rearrangement joins TRBV7-9 to TRBJ2-5; a possible D gene is TRBD2 (6 bases). V was shortened by 4 bases and J by 2 bases, with 11 bases between the two germline ends. Germline-derived CDR1 and CDR2 are SEHNR and FQNEAQ (reference sequence). The CDR3 totals 14 residues. The CDR3 sequence is CASSWAGPQETQYF. CDR3 nucleotide sequence: TGTGCCAGCAGCTGGGCGGGACCTCAAGAGACCCAGTACTTC.

The V and J genes are TRBV28 and TRBJ1-4; D unclear. The germline V gene encodes CDR1 MDHEN and CDR2 SYDVKM. The CDR3 totals 14 residues. V lost 5 bases, J lost 6 bases, and 13 bases lay in between. CDR3 in amino acids: CASSPGVTYEKLFF. In nucleotides, the CDR3 is TGTGCCAGCAGTCCGGGAGTCACTTATGAAAAACTGTTTTTT.

The count of this clone is one. The chain links TRBV19 to TRBJ1-3; 9 nucleotides agree with TRBD1. Germline CDR1 and CDR2: LNHDA and SQIVND (reference sequence). This CDR3 is built from 16 residues. V lost 7 bases and J lost 1; bases outside the gene matches: 8. CDR3 DNA sequence: TGTGCCAGTACCGTTACAGGGGGCGCGTCTGGAAACACCATATATTTT. This encodes CASTVTGGASGNTIYF.

J is TRBJ1-1 and V is TRBV5-1, with TRBD1 as a possible D gene (5 bases). Trimming shortened V by 1 base and J by 1 base, and 14 bases separated the two germline ends. The CDR3 sequence is 16 residues long. Per the germline V gene, CDR1 is SGHRS and CDR2 is YFSETQ. CDR3: CASSLYGGEPNTEAFF. The CDR3 nucleotides read TGCGCCAGCAGCTTGTATGGGGGGGAACCGAACACTGAAGCTTTCTTT.

The chain links TRBV7-9 to TRBJ1-2, with 11 bases identical to TRBD1. Trimming cost V 4 bases and J 7 bases; bases outside gene matches: 2. CDR3 length: 13 amino acids. Germline CDR1 SEHNR, CDR2 FQNEAQ (reference sequence). CDR3 bases: TGTGCCAGCAGCTCCGGGACAGGGGGTGGCTACACCTTC. It encodes CASSSGTGGGYTF.

Here the CDR3 DNA reads TGTGCCAGCAGCTTAGTGGGTGGGACAGCTCTTTACAATGAGCAGTTCTTC. Encoded protein: CASSLVGGTALYNEQFF. The chain is built from TRBV11-2 and TRBJ2-1, with TRBD1 matching 7 bases. The germline V gene has CDR1 SGHAT and CDR2 FQNNGV. V gave up 1 base and J gave up 4 bases; unmatched junction bases: 10. This CDR3 has 17 amino acids.

The V call is TRBV7-9, the J call TRBJ2-3; 9 bases line up with TRBD2. With V trimmed by 1 base and J by 5 bases, 7 bases remained unmatched. In germline, CDR1 is SEHNR, CDR2 FQNEAQ (reference sequence). The CDR3 contains 16 residues. DNA of the CDR3: TGTGCCAGCAGCTTAGGCTCTAGCGGGATAATAGATACGCAGTATTTT. It is translated as CASSLGSSGIIDTQYF.

The chain recombines TRBV4-1 with TRBJ1-3, with 9 bases matching TRBD1. After removal of 0 bases from V and 2 bases from J, the junction contained 5 bases not matched to a gene. Germline V lookup: CDR1 MGHRA, CDR2 YSYEKL. The CDR3 totals 17 residues. The CDR3 DNA is TGCGCCAGCAGCCAAGAAGCTAACAGGGGGCCTGGAAACACCATATATTTT. This sequence encodes CASSQEANRGPGNTIYF.